This T cell receptor (beta chain) stems from a study of blood T cell repertoires in COVID-19. Whole-study context: Nucleic acid was either cDNA or gDNA, and it came from T cells, B-cell-depleted T cells, or PBMCs.

The assay was immunoSEQ multiplex PCR, and TCRdb's table has in-frame clones only and misses some. The sample consists of around 200,000 clones, about 87% of them appearing once. The source of this sequence is a man aged 25 to 40 who had recovered from COVID-19. Specimen: PBMCs or T cells enriched from blood (not recorded which).

This CDR3 is CASSLDVEGRPQVTQYF. The CDR3 DNA reads TGTGCCAGCAGCTTAGATGTGGAGGGAAGGCCGCAAGTCACCCAGTACTTC. This chain joins TRBV7-9 and TRBJ2-5, with TRBD2 as a possible D gene (6 bases). CDR1 and CDR2 (germline): SEHNR, FQNEAQ (reference sequence). Trimming pared 1 base from V and 8 bases from J, leaving 23 bases between. CDR3 length: 17 amino acids. The whole variable domain, remainder taken from reference TRBV7-9 and TRBJ2-5, is DTGVSQNPRHKITKRGQNVTFRCDPISEHNRLYWYRQTLGQGPEFLTYFQNEAQLEKSRLLSDRFSAERPKGSFSTLEIQRTEQGDSAMYLCASSLDVEGRPQVTQYFGPGTRLLVL.